This record looks at one T cell receptor beta chain sequence and its context. The data originate from a study of radiation and T cells in renal cell carcinoma. There are 15 residues in the CDR3. This sample's time point: blood 2 weeks post-SBRT. Sample treatment: 15 Gy SBRT to primary tumor, nephrectomy 4 weeks later. The repertoire was sequenced with immunoSEQ multiplex PCR; TCRdb's copy has only in-frame clones and lacks some. The table records more than 150,000 clones, about nine tenths of them present only once. The TCR sequence derives from a woman aged 45-59 years with renal cell carcinoma. The material was blood, obtained from a patient whose treatment included radiotherapy and nephrectomy. The V gene is TRBV21-1, the J gene TRBJ1-3; TRBD1, the D gene given by the table, was not confirmed from the DNA. TRBV21-1 is termed a pseudogene. The CDR3 loop reads CASSNDGTAGNTIYF. In nucleotides, the CDR3 is TGTGCCAGCAGCAATGACGGGACAGCTGGAAACACCATATATTTT.